Below, 7 T cell receptor beta chains from the same sample are listed, as sequenced in a study of tumor and adjacent non-tumor tissue in lung cancer. The template was RNA from unsorted bulk tissue. Distant lung tissue was collected more than 3 cm away from the tumor edge. A modified ARM-PCR protocol with three rounds of nested PCR amplified TCRbeta. Each CDR3 protein gets one entry after TCRdb re-called the multiplex PCR reads with MiXCR. In the table there are 90,000 to 100,000 distinct CDR3 sequences, 80% of which are singletons. The sample comprised distant non-tumor lung tissue. These receptors all come from a man aged 60-69 years with small cell lung cancer.

This clonotype was recorded many times. The chain employs TRBV6-5 and TRBJ2-1; the match to TRBD1 covers 7 bases. The CDR3 consists of 15 residues. CDR1 MNHEY and CDR2 SVGAGI come from the germline V gene. The ends lost 0 bases at V and 4 bases at J; junction bases unmatched: 3. CDR3 sequence: CASSYSRDSYNEQFF. The CDR3 coding sequence is TGTGCCAGCAGTTACTCGAGGGACAGTTACAATGAGCAGTTCTTC.

The chain employs TRBV29-1 and TRBJ1-5, with unresolved D. Per germline, CDR1 SQVTM and CDR2 ANQGSEA. The CDR3 runs 16 residues. Trimming removed 5 bases from V and 3 bases from J, with 20 bases in between. The CDR3 coding sequence is TGCAGCGTTATATTGGTCGAAGTCGCCTCCAATCAGCCCCAGCATTTT. Amino acid sequence: CSVILVEVASNQPQHF. The full variable domain, completed using reference TRBV29-1 and TRBJ1-5, is SAVISQKPSRDICQRGTSLTIQCQVDSQVTMMFWYRQQPGQSLTLIATANQGSEATYESGFVIDKFPISRPNLTFSTLTVSNMSPEDSSIYLCSVILVEVASNQPQHFGDGTRLSIL.

This sequence joins TRBV11-2 and TRBJ2-1, with 7 nucleotides matching TRBD1. Germline-derived CDR1 and CDR2 are SGHAT and FQNNGV. This CDR3 has 14 amino acids. V trimming: 9 bases; J trimming: 7 bases; junction bases outside the gene matches: 12. The CDR3 reads CASQMRQGENEQFF. The CDR3 bases are TGTGCCAGTCAGATGCGGCAGGGGGAGAATGAGCAGTTCTTC.

This clonotype is medium-sized by share. The V and J genes are TRBV6-1 and TRBJ2-3; a possible D gene is TRBD1 (7 bases). The germline V gene encodes CDR1 MNHNS and CDR2 SASEGT. V was trimmed by 3 bases and J by 6 bases, leaving 13 bases between them. The CDR3 consists of 14 residues. CDR3 bases: TGTGCCAGCAGTGACAGGGGGGATGTGGATACGCAGTATTTT. Translating it yields CASSDRGDVDTQYF.

Note on this clonotype: The junction shows a germline mismatch at one end, possibly a read error. The chain carries TRBV29-1 and TRBJ2-5; TRBD2 is a possible D gene (5 bases). Germline CDR1 reads SQVTM; CDR2 reads ANQGSEA. The CDR3 covers 14 residues. CDR3 DNA: TGCAGCGCCGGGAATGAGGTGTCGATGGAGACACAGTACTTC. It specifies CSAGNEVSMETQYF. The variable domain in full, with the rest retrieved from reference TRBV29-1 and TRBJ2-5, is SAVISQKPSRDICQRGTSLTIQCQVDSQVTMMFWYRQQPGQSLTLIATANQGSEATYESGFVIDKFPISRPNLTFSTLTVSNMSPEDSSIYLCSAGNEVSMETQYFGPGTRLLVL.

The chain combines TRBV5-1 with TRBJ2-7, with 7 nucleotides matching TRBD1. The trim removed 5 bases at V and 0 bases at J, leaving 8 bases unmatched. CDR1 and CDR2 from the germline V gene are SGHRS and YFSETQ. The CDR3 runs to 15 residues. CDR3 protein: CASRPVTGPSYEQYF. The CDR3 region has the DNA TGCGCCAGCAGGCCTGTGACAGGGCCCTCCTACGAGCAGTACTTC. Together with reference TRBV5-1 and TRBJ2-7, the CDR3 gives the full variable domain: KAGVTQTPRYLIKTRGQQVTLSCSPISGHRSVSWYQQTPGQGLQFLFEYFSETQRNKGNFPGRFSGRQFSNSRSEMNVSTLELGDSALYLCASRPVTGPSYEQYFGPGTRLTVT.

This CDR3 reads CVSFSLLAGADTQYF. For the CDR3, the DNA is TGTGTCAGTTTCTCGTTACTAGCGGGAGCAGATACGCAGTATTTT. The V gene is TRBV6-1, the J gene TRBJ2-3, with 11 bases identical to TRBD2. Germline V lookup: CDR1 MNHNS, CDR2 SASEGT. CDR3 size: 15 residues.